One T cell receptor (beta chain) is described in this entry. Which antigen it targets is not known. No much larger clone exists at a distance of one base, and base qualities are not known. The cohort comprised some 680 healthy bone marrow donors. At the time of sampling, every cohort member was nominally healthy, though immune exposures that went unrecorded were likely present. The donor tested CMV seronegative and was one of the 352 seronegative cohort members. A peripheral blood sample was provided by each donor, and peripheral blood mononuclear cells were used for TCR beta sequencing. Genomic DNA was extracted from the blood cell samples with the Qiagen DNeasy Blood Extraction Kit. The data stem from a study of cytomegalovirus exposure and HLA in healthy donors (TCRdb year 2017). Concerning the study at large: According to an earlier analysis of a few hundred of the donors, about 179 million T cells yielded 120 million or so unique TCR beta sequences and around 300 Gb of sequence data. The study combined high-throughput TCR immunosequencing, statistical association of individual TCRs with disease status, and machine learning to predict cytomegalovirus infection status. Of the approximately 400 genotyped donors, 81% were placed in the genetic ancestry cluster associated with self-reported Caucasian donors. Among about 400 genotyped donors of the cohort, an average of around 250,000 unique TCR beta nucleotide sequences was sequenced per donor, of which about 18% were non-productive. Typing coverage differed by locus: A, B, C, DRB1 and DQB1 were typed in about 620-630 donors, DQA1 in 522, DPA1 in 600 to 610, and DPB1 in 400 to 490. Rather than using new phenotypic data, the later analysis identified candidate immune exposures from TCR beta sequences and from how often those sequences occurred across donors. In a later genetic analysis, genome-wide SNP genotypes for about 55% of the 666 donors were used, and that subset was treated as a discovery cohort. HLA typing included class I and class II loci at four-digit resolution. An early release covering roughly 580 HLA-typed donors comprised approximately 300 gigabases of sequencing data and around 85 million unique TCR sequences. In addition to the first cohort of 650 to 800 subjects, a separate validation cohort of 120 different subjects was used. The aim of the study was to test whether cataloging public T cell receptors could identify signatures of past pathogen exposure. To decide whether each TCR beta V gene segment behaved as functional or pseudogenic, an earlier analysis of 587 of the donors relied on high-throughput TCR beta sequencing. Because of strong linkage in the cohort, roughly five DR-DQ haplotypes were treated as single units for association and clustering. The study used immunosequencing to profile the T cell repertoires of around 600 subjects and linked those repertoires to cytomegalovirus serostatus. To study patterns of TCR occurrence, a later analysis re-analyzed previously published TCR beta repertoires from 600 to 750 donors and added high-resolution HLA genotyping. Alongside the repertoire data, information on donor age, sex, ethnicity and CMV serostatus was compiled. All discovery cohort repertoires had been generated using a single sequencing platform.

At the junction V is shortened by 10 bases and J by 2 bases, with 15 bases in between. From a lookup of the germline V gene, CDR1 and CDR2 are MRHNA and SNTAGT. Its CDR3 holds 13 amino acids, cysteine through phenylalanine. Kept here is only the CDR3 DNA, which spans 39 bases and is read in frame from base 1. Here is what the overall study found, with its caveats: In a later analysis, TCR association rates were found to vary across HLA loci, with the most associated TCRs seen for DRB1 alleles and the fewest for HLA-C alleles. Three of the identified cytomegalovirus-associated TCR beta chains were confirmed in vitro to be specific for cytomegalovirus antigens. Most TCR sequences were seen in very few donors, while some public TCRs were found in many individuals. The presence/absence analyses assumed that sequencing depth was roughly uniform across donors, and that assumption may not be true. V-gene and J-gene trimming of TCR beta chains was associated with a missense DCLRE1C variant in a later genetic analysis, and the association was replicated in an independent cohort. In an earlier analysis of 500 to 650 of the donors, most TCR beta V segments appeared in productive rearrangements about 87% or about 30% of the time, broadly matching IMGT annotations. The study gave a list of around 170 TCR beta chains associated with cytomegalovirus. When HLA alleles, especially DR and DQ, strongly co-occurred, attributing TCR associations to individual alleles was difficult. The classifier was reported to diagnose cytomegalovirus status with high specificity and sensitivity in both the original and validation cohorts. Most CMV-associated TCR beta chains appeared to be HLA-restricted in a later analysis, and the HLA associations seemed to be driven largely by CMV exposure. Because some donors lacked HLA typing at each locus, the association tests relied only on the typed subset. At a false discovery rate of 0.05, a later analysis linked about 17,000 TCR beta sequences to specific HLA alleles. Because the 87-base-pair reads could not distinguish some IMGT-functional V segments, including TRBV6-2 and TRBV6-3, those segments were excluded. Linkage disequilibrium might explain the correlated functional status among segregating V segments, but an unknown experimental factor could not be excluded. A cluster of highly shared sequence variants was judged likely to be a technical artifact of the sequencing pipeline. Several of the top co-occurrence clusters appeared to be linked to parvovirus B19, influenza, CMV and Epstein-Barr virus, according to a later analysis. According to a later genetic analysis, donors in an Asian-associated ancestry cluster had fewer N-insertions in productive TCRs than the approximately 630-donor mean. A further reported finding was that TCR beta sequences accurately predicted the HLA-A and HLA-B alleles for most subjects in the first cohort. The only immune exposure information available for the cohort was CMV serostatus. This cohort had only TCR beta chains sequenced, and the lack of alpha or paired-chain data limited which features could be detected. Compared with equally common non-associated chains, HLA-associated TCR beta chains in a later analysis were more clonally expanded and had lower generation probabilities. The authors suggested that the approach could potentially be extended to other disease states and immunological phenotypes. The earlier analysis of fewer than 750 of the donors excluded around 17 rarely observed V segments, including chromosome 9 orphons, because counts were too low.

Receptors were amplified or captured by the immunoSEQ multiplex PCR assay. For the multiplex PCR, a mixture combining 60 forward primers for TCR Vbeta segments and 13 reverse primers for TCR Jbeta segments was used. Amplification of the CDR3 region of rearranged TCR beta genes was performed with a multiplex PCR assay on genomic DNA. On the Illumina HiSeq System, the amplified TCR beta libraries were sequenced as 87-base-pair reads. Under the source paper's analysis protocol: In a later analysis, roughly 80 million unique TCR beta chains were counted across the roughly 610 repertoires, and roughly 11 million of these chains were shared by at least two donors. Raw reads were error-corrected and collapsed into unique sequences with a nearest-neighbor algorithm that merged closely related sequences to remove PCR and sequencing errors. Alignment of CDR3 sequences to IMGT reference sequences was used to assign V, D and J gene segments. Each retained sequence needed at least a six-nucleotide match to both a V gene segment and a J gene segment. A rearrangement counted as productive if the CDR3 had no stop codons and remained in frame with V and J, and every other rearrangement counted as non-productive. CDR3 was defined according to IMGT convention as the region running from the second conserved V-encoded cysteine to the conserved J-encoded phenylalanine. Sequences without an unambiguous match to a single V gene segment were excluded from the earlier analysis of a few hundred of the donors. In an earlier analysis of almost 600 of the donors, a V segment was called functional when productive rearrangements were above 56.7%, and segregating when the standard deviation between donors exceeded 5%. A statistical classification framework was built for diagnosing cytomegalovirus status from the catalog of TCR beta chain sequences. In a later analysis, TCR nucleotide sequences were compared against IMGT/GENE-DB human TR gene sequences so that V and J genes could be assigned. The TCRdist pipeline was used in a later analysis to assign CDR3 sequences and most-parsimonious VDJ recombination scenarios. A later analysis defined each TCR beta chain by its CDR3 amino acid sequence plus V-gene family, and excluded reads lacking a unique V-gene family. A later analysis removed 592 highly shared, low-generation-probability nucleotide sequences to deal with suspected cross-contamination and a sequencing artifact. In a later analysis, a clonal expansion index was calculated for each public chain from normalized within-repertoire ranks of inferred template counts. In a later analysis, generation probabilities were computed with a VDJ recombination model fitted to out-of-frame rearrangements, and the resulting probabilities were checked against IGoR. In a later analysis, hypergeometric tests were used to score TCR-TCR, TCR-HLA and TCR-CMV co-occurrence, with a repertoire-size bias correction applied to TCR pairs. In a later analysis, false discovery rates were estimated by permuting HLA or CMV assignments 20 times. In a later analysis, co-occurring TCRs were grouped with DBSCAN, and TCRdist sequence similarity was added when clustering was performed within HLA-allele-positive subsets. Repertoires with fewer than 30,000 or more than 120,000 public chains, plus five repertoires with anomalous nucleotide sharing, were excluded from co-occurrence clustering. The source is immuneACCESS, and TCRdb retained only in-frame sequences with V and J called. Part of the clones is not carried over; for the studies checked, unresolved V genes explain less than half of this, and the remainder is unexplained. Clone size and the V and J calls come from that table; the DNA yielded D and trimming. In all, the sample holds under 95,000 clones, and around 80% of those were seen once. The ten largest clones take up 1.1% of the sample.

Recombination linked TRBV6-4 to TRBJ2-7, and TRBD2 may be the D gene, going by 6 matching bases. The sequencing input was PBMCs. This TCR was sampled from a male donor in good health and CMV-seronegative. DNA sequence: TGTGCCATCCGGGACGGGAGAGCCTACGAGCAGTACTTC. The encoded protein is CAIRDGRAYEQYF.